The next 21 T cell receptor beta chains were all read from a single sample in a study of blood T cell repertoires in COVID-19. The table came from immunoSEQ multiplex PCR; TCRdb's copy has only in-frame clones and leaves some out. Of under 200,000 clones in the sample, more than 75% were seen once. Source material: peripheral blood. These receptors all come from a man aged 35 to 55 with active or convalescent COVID-19.

This chain connects TRBV6-2 or TRBV6-3 to TRBJ2-3; D call uncertain. The CDR3 length is 12 residues. Per the germline V gene, CDR1 is MNHEY and CDR2 is SVGEGT. The V end lost 4 bases, the J end lost 10 bases, and 12 bases lay between the germline ends. The DNA for the CDR3 is TGTGCCAGCAGTTTGACATTTGCAGCGCAGTATTTT. This gives the protein CASSLTFAAQYF.

V is TRBV4-2 and J is TRBJ1-1, with a tentative D call TRBD1 (6 bases). From germline, CDR1 is LGHNA and CDR2 YNFKEQ. The CDR3 contains 15 residues. Trimming took off 0 bases at V and 3 bases at J, with 11 bases between the two ends. DNA for the CDR3: TGTGCCAGCAGCCAAGAGGACGGGGGGCACACTGAAGCTTTCTTT. Residues: CASSQEDGGHTEAFF.

The V gene is TRBV7-2, the J gene TRBJ2-5; no firm D call. V was shortened by 3 bases and J by 5 bases, with 13 bases between the two germline ends. The CDR3 consists of 14 residues. Germline values: CDR1 SGHTA, CDR2 FQGNSA. CDR3 sequence: CASSLYYSGETQYF. CDR3 DNA: TGTGCCAGCAGCTTGTATTATTCCGGGGAGACCCAGTACTTC.

The sample holds one count of this clone. The V call is TRBV21-1, the J call TRBJ1-2. TRBV21-1 is a pseudogene. The CDR3 runs 14 residues. CDR3 in DNA: TGTGCCAGCCCGACCGCGGGGAAAGCCTATGGCTACACCTTC. Its translation is CASPTAGKAYGYTF.

The chain recombines TRBV5-1 with TRBJ1-3; D is uncertain. Per the germline V gene, CDR1 is SGHRS and CDR2 is YFSETQ. The CDR3 runs 15 residues. V was cut by 3 bases and J by 4 bases, with 14 bases left in between. CDR3 bases: TGCGCCAGCAGCTCCGGCGGGGATTTGGGAAACACCATATATTTT. This gives the protein CASSSGGDLGNTIYF.

This chain joins TRBV7-2 and TRBJ1-5, with TRBD1 identical over 9 bases. The CDR3 is 16 amino acids. The J segment lost 4 bases and the V segment lost 2 bases, leaving 6 bases of the junction unmatched. Germline V gene sequence: CDR1 SGHTA, CDR2 FQGNSA. Written as DNA, the CDR3 is TGTGCCAGCAGCTTATTTGACAGGGGGAGAAATCAGCCCCAGCATTTT. This translates into CASSLFDRGRNQPQHF.

This clone was seen once. The chain combines TRBV10-3 with TRBJ1-6, with a possible D match to TRBD1 (6 bases). V gave up 5 bases and J gave up 8 bases, with 7 bases separating them. This CDR3 is built from 12 residues. Looked up from germline, CDR1 is ENHRY and CDR2 is SYGVKD. The CDR3 DNA follows: TGTGCCATCAGTCCAGGGGATTCACCCCTCCACTTT. It specifies CAISPGDSPLHF.

For this clone: This sample includes further DNA sequences coding for the same CDR3. This chain connects TRBV5-1 to TRBJ2-7; unclear D gene. Germline CDR1 and CDR2: SGHRS and YFSETQ. CDR3 length: 12 amino acids. Deletions cut 0 bases from V and 3 bases from J, with 4 bases between. For the CDR3, the DNA is TGCGCCAGCAGCTTGGACAACTACGAGCAGTACTTC. Protein: CASSLDNYEQYF.

The chain has TRBV6-1 and TRBJ1-3; D remains ambiguous. The CDR3 spans 16 residues. Germline CDR1 reads MNHNS; CDR2 reads SASEGT. Trimming shortened V by 0 bases and J by 4 bases, and 13 bases separated the two germline ends. This CDR3 is CASSEALVTPGNTIYF. CDR3 bases: TGTGCCAGCAGTGAAGCGCTCGTGACACCGGGAAACACCATATATTTT.

The V and J genes are TRBV7-2 and TRBJ2-7; 9 bases fit TRBD1. CDR3 size: 15 residues. Losses at the gene ends were 6 bases for V and 7 bases for J; bases not matched to a gene: 13. Germline V lookup: CDR1 SGHTA, CDR2 FQGNSA. DNA of the CDR3: TGTGCCAGCAGTTTACGGACAGGGGCGTCGAGGGAGCAGTACTTC. It translates to CASSLRTGASREQYF. The full variable domain, rest sourced from reference TRBV7-2 and TRBJ2-7, is GAGVSQSPSNKVTEKGKDVELRCDPISGHTALYWYRQSLGQGLEFLIYFQGNSAPDKSGLPSDRFSAERTGGSVSTLTIQRTQQEDSAVYLCASSLRTGASREQYFGPGTRLTVT.

This chain links TRBV5-6 with TRBJ2-3, with no clear D. The CDR3 totals 13 residues. Germline V gene data show CDR1 as SGHDT and CDR2 as YYEEEE. Deletions cut 0 bases from V and 4 bases from J, with 6 bases between. In DNA form, the CDR3 reads TGTGCCAGCAGCTTGGGTCTATCAGATACGCAGTATTTT. Translated: CASSLGLSDTQYF.

The V call is TRBV10-3, the J call TRBJ2-2, with 7 nucleotides matching TRBD1. The germline CDR1 and CDR2 sequences are ENHRY and SYGVKD. The CDR3 is 15 residues long. V lost 0 bases, J lost 7 bases, and 5 bases stayed unmatched. This CDR3 is CAISESTGQDGELFF. The CDR3, as DNA: TGTGCCATCAGTGAGTCGACAGGGCAGGACGGGGAGCTGTTTTTT.

The chain uses TRBV7-9 and TRBJ2-7, with TRBD1 as a possible D gene (6 bases). The CDR3 spans 12 residues. V gave up 4 bases and J gave up 9 bases, with 13 bases separating them. Germline CDR1 SEHNR, CDR2 FQNEAQ (reference sequence). The CDR3 loop is CASSSTGYGQYF. DNA for the CDR3: TGTGCCAGCAGCTCGACAGGCTATGGGCAGTACTTC.

This rearrangement joins TRBV12-3 or TRBV12-4 to TRBJ1-4; D gene uncertain. V lost 1 base and J 7 bases, leaving 7 bases between the germline ends. The CDR3 length is 13 residues. The CDR3 nucleotides read TGTGCCAGCAGTTTAGTTGAGTCTGAAAAACTGTTTTTT. This sequence encodes CASSLVESEKLFF.

The chain joins TRBV5-1 to TRBJ1-1; D uncertain. The CDR3 is 15 residues long. Between the trimmed V and J ends, which lost 4 bases and 2 bases, there was a span of 15 bases. Per germline, CDR1 SGHRS and CDR2 YFSETQ. The CDR3, as DNA: TGCGCCAGCAGCGCCGGCTGGGGAGATAACACTGAAGCTTTCTTT. Translated, it gives CASSAGWGDNTEAFF.

V and J are TRBV6-5 and TRBJ2-1; D remains unclear. Germline loops: CDR1 MNHEY, CDR2 SVGAGI. The CDR3 spans 14 residues. V lost 3 bases, J lost 5 bases, and 11 bases lay in between. CDR3 sequence (DNA): TGTGCCAGCAGTTATCGTAGAGGAAACAATGAGCAGTTCTTC. Translated: CASSYRRGNNEQFF.

The chain recombines TRBV19 with TRBJ1-1; TRBD1 is a possible D gene (5 bases). V was trimmed by 5 bases and J by 7 bases, leaving 8 bases between them. In germline, CDR1 is LNHDA, CDR2 SQIVND (reference sequence). The CDR3 is 11 amino acids. The chain's CDR3 is CASSPGLEAFF. The CDR3 bases are TGTGCCAGTAGTCCAGGGCTTGAAGCTTTCTTT.

CDR3 amino acids: CASSYSIGNSPLHF. The CDR3 nucleotides read TGTGCCAGCAGTTACTCGATCGGTAATTCACCCCTCCACTTT. The chain links TRBV6-2 or TRBV6-3 to TRBJ1-6; D is uncertain. Germline V lookup: CDR1 MNHEY, CDR2 SVGEGT. With 0 bases removed from V and 6 bases from J, the gap between germline ends came to 6 bases. The CDR3 covers 14 residues.

The chain recombines TRBV5-1 with TRBJ2-5; 14 bases align to TRBD2. The CDR3 runs 18 residues. V shed 3 bases and J 9 bases; nucleotides not matched to a gene: 16. Germline V lookup: CDR1 SGHRS, CDR2 YFSETQ. The DNA of the CDR3 is TGCGCCAGCAGCTACGGACTAGCGGGAGGAAGTCCCAGGGAGTCCCAGTACTTC. Translating it yields CASSYGLAGGSPRESQYF.

This chain joins TRBV3-1 (or the pseudogene TRBV3-2) and TRBJ2-7; D might be TRBD1 (5 bases). Trimming removed 1 base from V and 4 bases from J, with 14 bases in between. This CDR3 spans 15 amino acids. Germline V gene data show CDR1 as LGHDT and CDR2 as YNNKEL (reference sequence). This chain's CDR3 is CASSQALGREYEQYF. Here the CDR3 DNA reads TGTGCCAGCAGCCAAGCCCTAGGCAGGGAATACGAGCAGTACTTC.

The V gene is TRBV11-2, the J gene TRBJ1-2; D is perhaps TRBD1 (5 bases). Germline CDR1 reads SGHAT; CDR2 reads FQNNGV. V lost 0 bases to trimming and J lost 8 bases, with 10 bases between them. The CDR3 consists of 13 residues. The CDR3 reads CASSLDNRKGYTF. CDR3 coding DNA: TGTGCCAGCAGCTTAGATAACAGGAAGGGCTACACCTTC.